This TCR beta chain was identified during a study of T cell responses to AZD1222 COVID-19 vaccine. Study results and limitations: Following two doses of AZD1222, Spike-specific TCR breadth and depth rose. Across the whole spike, CD4 TCRs peaked at regions 160-218 and 743-854. At study baseline, merely about 6 AZD1222 recipients were seropositive. White British people made up most donors, females outnumbered males, and clonal diversity was possibly underestimated.

Details on this clone: The antigen is undetermined.

The data were produced by immunoSEQ multiplex PCR, yet TCRdb's version contains in-frame clones alone and is incomplete. This table holds fewer than 200,000 clones, 85% to 95% found once. V was clipped by 6 bases and J by 5 bases; unmatched bases: 10. This CDR3 spans 15 amino acids. Per the germline V gene, CDR1 is MNHEY and CDR2 is SVGAGI. The sequencing used peripheral blood, collected 28 days after the second dose of the MenACWY control vaccine. The TCR originated in an adult who received the MenACWY meningococcal vaccine as a control. The chain combines TRBV6-5 with TRBJ2-7, with 10 bases that match TRBD2. The DNA for the CDR3 is TGTGCCAGCAGCCCCCGACCTAGCGGGAGTCACGAGCAGTACTTC. Translation: CASSPRPSGSHEQYF.